This entry features one TCR beta chain sequence. Antigen unknown. PCR was performed a second time for about 7 to 11 cycles using a sample-barcoded 5' primer and a J-beta primer mix. TCRdb fed the 5' RACE reads into MiXCR, producing one record per CDR3 protein. The sample includes 650,000 to 800,000 distinct CDR3 sequences, around 43% seen only once; the top ten take nearly 20%. This record belongs to a study of blood T cells in healthy people across ages. Study as a whole: Per every two T cells, about one barcoded beta molecule was captured by template switching.

Study-level points and caveats: Unsorted PBMCs ruled out conclusive naive versus antigen-experienced comparison.

Healthy Russian Caucasian donors spanned ages about 6 to 95 years. No fewer than 6 million PBMCs went into each sample. The receptor was derived from a man aged 55 to 70 in good health. Sequencing was performed on blood.

The CDR3 is CASTPGADYGYTF. CDR3 DNA sequence: TGTGCCAGCACCCCAGGGGCTGACTATGGCTACACCTTC. The rearrangement joins TRBV7-9 to TRBJ1-2, with D possibly TRBD1 on 6 matching bases. Germline CDR1 SEHNR, CDR2 FQNEAQ (reference sequence). This CDR3 contains 13 residues. With 7 bases removed from V and 3 bases from J, the gap between germline ends came to 12 bases. Together with reference TRBV7-9 and TRBJ1-2, the CDR3 gives the full variable domain: DTGVSQNPRHKITKRGQNVTFRCDPISEHNRLYWYRQTLGQGPEFLTYFQNEAQLEKSRLLSDRFSAERPKGSFSTLEIQRTEQGDSAMYLCASTPGADYGYTFGSGTRLTVV.